The 21 T cell receptor beta chains in this list originate from one sample, sequenced in a study of technical replicates of blood from several donors. Sequencing was performed with immunoSEQ multiplex PCR; in TCRdb, only in-frame clones are kept and a portion is missing. The repertoire holds about 85,000 clones, 90% to 95% seen once, with 0.38% in the top ten. Sequenced: T cells isolated from PBMCs. The receptors were gathered from a human donor in good health.

V gene TRBV7-9 combines with J gene TRBJ1-1; the D gene is possibly TRBD1 (5 bases). The CDR3 length is 13 residues. Trimming pared 7 bases from V and 3 bases from J, leaving 12 bases between. Germline V gives CDR1 SEHNR, CDR2 FQNEAQ (reference sequence). CDR3 in amino acids: CASTPGGDTEAFF. Written as DNA, the CDR3 is TGTGCCAGCACCCCCGGGGGGGACACTGAAGCTTTCTTT.

The DNA for the CDR3 is TGTGCCAGCAGCCTTGACAGGGTACACGGGGAGCTGTTTTTT. Translating gives CASSLDRVHGELFF. V is TRBV11-2 and J is TRBJ2-2, with 7 bases identical to TRBD1. With 5 bases clipped from V and 7 bases from J, the junction kept 7 bases outside the gene matches. The CDR3 length is 14 residues. CDR1 is SGHAT, CDR2 FQNNGV, per germline.

This chain joins TRBV28 and TRBJ1-5; a weak D match, TRBD1 (5 bases). The CDR3 is 16 residues long. Germline V CDR1 and CDR2: MDHEN, SYDVKM. Trimming left V 4 bases short and J 3 bases short, with 16 bases between. In DNA, the CDR3 is TGTGCCAGCAGTTGGGGACTCCCGCTAGACAATCAGCCCCAGCATTTT. Translated, it gives CASSWGLPLDNQPQHF.

The chain uses TRBV19 and TRBJ2-2, with D tentatively TRBD1 (6 bases). Germline-derived CDR1 and CDR2 are LNHDA and SQIVND (reference sequence). V lost 3 bases to trimming and J lost 4 bases, with 12 bases between them. The CDR3 has 15 residues. The CDR3 sequence: CASSIPQGRTGELFF. CDR3 bases: TGTGCCAGTAGTATCCCACAGGGACGCACCGGGGAGCTGTTTTTT.

This sequence joins TRBV7-2 and TRBJ1-5; no firm D call. Germline V CDR1 and CDR2: SGHTA, FQGNSA. With 5 bases removed from V and 3 bases from J, the gap between germline ends came to 8 bases. This CDR3 region has 13 residues. CDR3 loop: CASSLQANQPQHF. In nucleotides, the CDR3 is TGTGCCAGCAGCCTGCAGGCCAATCAGCCCCAGCATTTT.

This chain links TRBV28 with TRBJ2-3; D perhaps matches TRBD2 (5 bases). The CDR3 sequence is 14 residues long. CDR1 and CDR2 from the germline V gene are MDHEN and SYDVKM. V was clipped by 5 bases and J by 2 bases, with 11 bases between them. For the CDR3, the DNA is TGTGCCAGCAGTAATGAGGGATACACAGATACGCAGTATTTT. Protein sequence: CASSNEGYTDTQYF.

This clone occurred once. An end of the junction does not agree with germline; a read error may underlie this. The chain has TRBV5-1 and TRBJ2-1; 8 bases are a match to TRBD2. CDR1 is SGHRS, CDR2 YFSETQ, per germline. There are 19 residues in the CDR3. In DNA, the CDR3 is TGCGCCAGCAGCTTGGCCATGAGCTTAGCGGGACAATCCTCCAATGAGCAGTTCTTC. It codes for CASSLAMSLAGQSSNEQFF. Together with reference TRBV5-1 and TRBJ2-1, the CDR3 gives the full variable domain: KAGVTQTPRYLIKTRGQQVTLSCSPISGHRSVSWYQQTPGQGLQFLFEYFSETQRNKGNFPGRFSGRQFSNSRSEMNVSTLELGDSALYLCASSLAMSLAGQSSNEQFFGPGTRLTVL.

The chain combines TRBV29-1 with TRBJ1-5; D might be TRBD1 (5 bases). Trimming pared 6 bases from V and 4 bases from J, leaving 13 bases between. Germline V gene lookup returns CDR1 SQVTM and CDR2 ANQGSEA. The length of the CDR3 is 13 residues. CDR3 sequence reads: CSVQDGGNQPQHF. CDR3 nucleotide sequence: TGCAGCGTACAGGACGGGGGGAATCAGCCCCAGCATTTT.

The V and J genes are TRBV5-4 and TRBJ2-1; D gene unclear. The V and J ends lost 0 bases and 5 bases respectively, with 12 bases between them. The CDR3 is made up of 15 amino acids. CDR1 is SGHNT and CDR2 is YYREEE in the germline V gene (reference sequence). CDR3 amino acids: CASSLVGQPNNEQFF. CDR3 bases: TGTGCCAGCAGCTTGGTGGGCCAGCCAAACAATGAGCAGTTCTTC.

This chain uses TRBV27 with TRBJ2-1; weak D call: TRBD1 (5 bases). Germline CDR1 reads MNHEY; CDR2 reads SMNVEV (reference sequence). The CDR3 runs 12 residues. V lost 2 bases and J 16 bases, leaving 15 bases between the germline ends. CDR3 in DNA: TGTGCCAGCAGTTTAACTCCAGGGAAGGTTTTCTTC. It yields the protein CASSLTPGKVFF.

The genes are TRBV6-1 and TRBJ2-1, with TRBD2 matching 8 bases. Germline CDR1 MNHNS, CDR2 SASEGT. The CDR3 is made up of 15 amino acids. The V and J ends lost 5 bases and 4 bases, in that order; junction bases with no gene match: 7. CDR3 coding DNA: TGTGCCAGCAGTTGGACTAGCCTTACGTACAATGAGCAGTTCTTC. This encodes CASSWTSLTYNEQFF.

The chain carries TRBV19 and TRBJ2-6; D call uncertain. V was cut by 3 bases and J by 0 bases, with 3 bases left in between. This CDR3 has 14 amino acids. In germline, CDR1 is LNHDA, CDR2 SQIVND (reference sequence). The CDR3 here is CASSIYSGANVLTF. As DNA, the CDR3 is TGTGCCAGTAGTATCTACTCTGGGGCCAACGTCCTGACTTTC.

The genes are TRBV15 and TRBJ2-3; 7 bases fit TRBD2. Germline V lookup: CDR1 LNHNV, CDR2 YYDKDF (reference sequence). The CDR3 runs to 15 residues. The J segment lost 0 bases and the V segment lost 3 bases, leaving 3 bases of the junction unmatched. CDR3 protein: CATSSSLASTDTQYF. CDR3 sequence (DNA): TGTGCCACCAGCAGTTCACTAGCGAGCACAGATACGCAGTATTTT.

The CDR3 here is CASSPSGQRSFTEAFF. CDR3 nucleotide sequence: TGCGCCAGCAGCCCATCTGGACAGAGAAGCTTTACTGAAGCTTTCTTT. V and J are TRBV5-1 and TRBJ1-1, with a possible D match to TRBD1 (6 bases). The CDR3 consists of 16 residues. The V end was cut by 4 bases, the J end by 5 bases, with 21 bases between. The germline V gene has CDR1 SGHRS and CDR2 YFSETQ.

The chain uses TRBV7-2 and TRBJ2-1; the match to TRBD2 covers 12 bases. This CDR3 is 17 amino acids long. Losses at the gene ends were 3 bases for V and 10 bases for J; bases not matched to a gene: 13. Germline CDR1 is SGHTA and CDR2 is FQGNSA. CDR3 residues: CASSFLDSTSGRQEQFF. CDR3 DNA sequence: TGTGCCAGCAGCTTCCTCGACTCGACTAGCGGGAGACAGGAGCAGTTCTTC.

Comments on this clone: Additional DNA sequences in this sample encode the identical CDR3. The rearrangement joins TRBV9 to TRBJ1-1; perhaps TRBD1 as D (5 bases). The ends were cut back, 0 bases at V and 1 base at J, with 7 bases in the middle. The CDR3 has 14 amino acids. The germline CDR1 and CDR2 sequences are SGDLS and YYNGEE. CDR3 nucleotides: TGTGCCAGCAGCGTAGGTCAGGGGAACACTGAAGCTTTCTTT. Protein sequence: CASSVGQGNTEAFF.

This clone has more than one count but fewer than ten. DNA of the CDR3: TGTGCCAGCAGCTTGATGACAGAGAACACTGAAGCTTTCTTT. This codes for CASSLMTENTEAFF. The genes are TRBV5-4 and TRBJ1-1, with TRBD1 as a possible D gene (5 bases). The V gene's germline CDR1 is SGHNT and CDR2 YYREEE (reference sequence). Trimming pared 1 base from V and 1 base from J, leaving 8 bases between. The CDR3 extends over 14 amino acids.

This clone has just one count. J is TRBJ2-1 and V is TRBV15; D perhaps matches TRBD2 (5 bases). This CDR3 is built from 15 residues. V was clipped by 8 bases and J by 4 bases, with 18 bases between them. Germline CDR1 and CDR2: LNHNV and YYDKDF (reference sequence). CDR3 bases: TGTGCCACCGGGGAGCAGGACTTCTCTTACAATGAGCAGTTCTTC. This encodes CATGEQDFSYNEQFF.

This clone was counted a single time. The chain links TRBV5-1 to TRBJ2-5; 8 nucleotides match TRBD1. Germline assignment: CDR1 SGHRS and CDR2 YFSETQ. This CDR3 is 13 amino acids long. J gave up 7 bases and V 3 bases, and 5 bases lay outside the gene matches. CDR3 sequence: CASSSGQGGTQYF. Written as DNA, the CDR3 is TGCGCCAGCAGCTCCGGACAGGGAGGGACCCAGTACTTC.

V and J are TRBV7-3 and TRBJ2-7; D is perhaps TRBD1 (6 bases). Trimming took off 5 bases at V and 7 bases at J, with 24 bases between the two ends. Germline V gene sequence: CDR1 SGHTA, CDR2 FQGTGA. The CDR3 is 16 residues long. This chain's CDR3 is CASSLTSGQGASEQYF. CDR3 DNA sequence: TGTGCCAGCAGCCTCACCTCGGGACAAGGCGCCTCTGAGCAGTACTTC.

Concerning this clone: Other DNA sequences of this sample code for an identical CDR3. The chain recombines TRBV7-9 with TRBJ2-7; no reliable D call. With 5 bases removed from V and 1 base from J, the gap between germline ends came to 3 bases. The CDR3 is 11 amino acids. The V gene's germline CDR1 is SEHNR and CDR2 FQNEAQ (reference sequence). CDR3 region: CASSPSYEQYF. Here the CDR3 DNA reads TGTGCCAGCAGCCCGTCCTACGAGCAGTACTTC.